Described below is a single T cell receptor (beta chain) sequence and its context. The data were produced by immunoSEQ multiplex PCR, yet TCRdb's version contains in-frame clones alone and is incomplete. Among about 92,000 clones listed, around 94% were seen once. This sample is drawn from a study of T cell changes during pregnancy in multiple sclerosis. CDR3 length equals 15 residues. V shed 3 bases, J shed 2 bases, and the junction held 4 bases outside the gene matches. CDR1 and CDR2 (germline): MNHNS, SASEGT. The rearrangement joins TRBV6-1 to TRBJ1-2; 9 nucleotides agree with TRBD1. This sequence was found in a female donor with multiple sclerosis, enrolled in a pregnancy study. This sample comprised peripheral blood, obtained in the first trimester of pregnancy. The CDR3 nucleotides are TGTGCCAGCAGTGAGGGGACAGGGCCGAACTATGGCTACACCTTC. This translates into CASSEGTGPNYGYTF.